This section outlines one T cell receptor beta chain sequence together with its context. The antigen remains undetermined. The data were taken from a study of STAT5B mutations in CD4+ large granular lymphocyte leukemia. Study-level background: Among healthy donors, a particular HLA allele went with more CDR3 'QG' motifs. Regarding the study as a whole: Main leukemic clonotypes were patient-specific, but approximately 25% appeared at low frequency elsewhere. 8/27 top patient clones versus 2/35 control clones were TRBV06-family.

The assay was immunoSEQ multiplex PCR, and TCRdb's table has in-frame clones only and misses some. This table holds tens of thousands of clones, about 80% found once. The V and J ends lost 2 bases and 6 bases, in that order; junction bases with no gene match: 13. CDR3 size: 17 residues. From germline, CDR1 is SGHTA and CDR2 FQGNSA. The chain joins TRBV7-2 to TRBJ2-7; 10 bases agree with TRBD1. Sample: CD4+ T cells from blood buffy coats. This receptor was identified in a human donor in good health. DNA of the CDR3: TGTGCCAGCAGCTTATACGGGGTGGGGGACAGGGGTAGCGAGCAGTACTTC. Translated: CASSLYGVGDRGSEQYF.